The following is a TCR beta chain sequence with its context. The data were obtained in a study of blood T cell repertoires in COVID-19. In the authors' workflow: Amplification from reference gene primers served as the basis for estimated nucleated cell counts. Some clones are missing from TCRdb's copy, which holds only in-frame ones; the method was immunoSEQ multiplex PCR. That table gives V, J and clone size, and the DNA gave D and trimming. The sample lists under 45,000 clones, about 86% occurring once. Germline loops: CDR1 SGHAT, CDR2 FQNNGV. The CDR3 is 13 residues long. V trimming: 3 bases; J trimming: 6 bases; junction bases outside the gene matches: 4.

Sequenced input: peripheral blood. This sequence was found in a man aged 35-49 years with active COVID-19. The V and J genes are TRBV11-2 and TRBJ1-1; 7 nucleotides align to TRBD1. The CDR3 protein is CASSLTGFAEAFF. The CDR3 nucleotides are TGTGCCAGCAGCTTGACAGGGTTTGCTGAAGCTTTCTTT.